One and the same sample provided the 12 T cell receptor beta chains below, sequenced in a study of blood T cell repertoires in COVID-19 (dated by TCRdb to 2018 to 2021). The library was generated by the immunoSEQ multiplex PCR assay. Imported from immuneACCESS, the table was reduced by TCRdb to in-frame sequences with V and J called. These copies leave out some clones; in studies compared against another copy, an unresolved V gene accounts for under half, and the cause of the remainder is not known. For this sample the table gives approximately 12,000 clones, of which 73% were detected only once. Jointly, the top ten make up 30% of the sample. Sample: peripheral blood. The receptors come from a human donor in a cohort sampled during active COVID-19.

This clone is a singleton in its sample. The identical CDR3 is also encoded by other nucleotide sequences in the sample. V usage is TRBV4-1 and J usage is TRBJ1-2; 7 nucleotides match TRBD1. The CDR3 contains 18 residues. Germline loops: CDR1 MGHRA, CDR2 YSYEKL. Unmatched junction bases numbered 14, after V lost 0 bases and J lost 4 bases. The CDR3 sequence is CASSQDQGQKLSSYGYTF. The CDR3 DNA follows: TGCGCCAGCAGCCAAGATCAGGGACAGAAGCTCAGCTCCTATGGCTACACCTTC.

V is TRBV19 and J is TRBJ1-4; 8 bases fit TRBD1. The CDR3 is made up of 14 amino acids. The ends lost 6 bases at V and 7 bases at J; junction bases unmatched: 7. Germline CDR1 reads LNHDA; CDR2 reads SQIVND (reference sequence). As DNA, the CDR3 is TGTGCCAGTAGAGAAACAGGGGGAGGTGAAAAACTGTTTTTT. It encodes CASRETGGGEKLFF.

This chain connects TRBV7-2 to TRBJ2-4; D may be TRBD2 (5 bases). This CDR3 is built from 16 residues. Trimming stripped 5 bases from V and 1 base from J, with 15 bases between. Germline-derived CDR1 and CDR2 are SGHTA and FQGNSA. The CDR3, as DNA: TGTGCCAGCAGCGGTGAAGCGGCGGGTGCCAAAAACATTCAGTACTTC. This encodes CASSGEAAGAKNIQYF.

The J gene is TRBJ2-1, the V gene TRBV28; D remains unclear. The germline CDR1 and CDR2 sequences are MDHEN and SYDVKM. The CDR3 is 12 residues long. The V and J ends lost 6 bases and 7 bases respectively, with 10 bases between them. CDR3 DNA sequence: TGTGCCAGCAGCCTAAGTCGGAATGAGCAGTTCTTC. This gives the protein CASSLSRNEQFF.

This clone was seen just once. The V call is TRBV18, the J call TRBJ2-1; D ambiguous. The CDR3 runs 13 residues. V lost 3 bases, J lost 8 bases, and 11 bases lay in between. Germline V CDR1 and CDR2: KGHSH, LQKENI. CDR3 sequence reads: CASSPERVDEQFF. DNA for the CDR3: TGTGCCAGCTCACCTGAGAGAGTCGATGAGCAGTTCTTC.

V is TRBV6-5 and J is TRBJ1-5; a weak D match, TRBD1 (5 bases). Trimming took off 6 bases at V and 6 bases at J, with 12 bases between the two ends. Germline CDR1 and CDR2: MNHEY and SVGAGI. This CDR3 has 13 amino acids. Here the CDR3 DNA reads TGTGCCAGCAGGAGGACAATGACTCAGCCCCAGCATTTT. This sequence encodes CASRRTMTQPQHF.

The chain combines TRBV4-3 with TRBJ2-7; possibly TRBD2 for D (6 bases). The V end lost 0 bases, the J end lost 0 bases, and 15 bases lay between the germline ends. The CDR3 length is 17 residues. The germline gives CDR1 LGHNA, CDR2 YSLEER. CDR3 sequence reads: CASSQDPKRVNSYEQYF. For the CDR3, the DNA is TGCGCCAGCAGCCAAGATCCAAAGCGGGTCAACTCCTACGAGCAGTACTTC.

The CDR3, as DNA: TGTGCCAGCAGGGGACAGGGCCGACTCAATGAGCAGTTCTTC. It specifies CASRGQGRLNEQFF. This sequence joins TRBV6-5 and TRBJ2-1, with TRBD1 matching 9 bases. V lost 6 bases, J lost 6 bases, and 6 bases stayed unmatched. The CDR3 covers 14 residues. CDR1 is MNHEY and CDR2 is SVGAGI in the germline V gene.

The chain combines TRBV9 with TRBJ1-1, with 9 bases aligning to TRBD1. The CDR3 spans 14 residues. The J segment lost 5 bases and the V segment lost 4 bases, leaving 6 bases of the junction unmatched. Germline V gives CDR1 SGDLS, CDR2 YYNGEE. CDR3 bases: TGTGCCAGCAGCTCGGGACAGGGAAGAACTGAAGCTTTCTTT. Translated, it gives CASSSGQGRTEAFF.

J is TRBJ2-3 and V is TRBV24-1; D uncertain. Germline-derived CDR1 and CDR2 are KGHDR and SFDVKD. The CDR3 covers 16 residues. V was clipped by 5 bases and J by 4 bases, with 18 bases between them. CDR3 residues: CATSGPGSASSDTQYF. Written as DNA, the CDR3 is TGTGCCACCAGTGGTCCCGGGTCCGCGTCCTCAGATACGCAGTATTTT.

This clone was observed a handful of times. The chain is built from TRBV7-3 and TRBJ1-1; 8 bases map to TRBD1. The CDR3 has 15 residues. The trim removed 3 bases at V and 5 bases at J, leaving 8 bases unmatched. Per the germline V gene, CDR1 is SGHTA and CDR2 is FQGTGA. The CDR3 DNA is TGTGCCAGCAGCTTCTACAGGGGGGGCGAAACTGAAGCTTTCTTT. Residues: CASSFYRGGETEAFF.

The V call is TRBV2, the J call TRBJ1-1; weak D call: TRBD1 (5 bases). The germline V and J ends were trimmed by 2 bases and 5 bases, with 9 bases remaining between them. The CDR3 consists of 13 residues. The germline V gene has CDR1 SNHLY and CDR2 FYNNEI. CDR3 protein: CASSEPRVTEAFF. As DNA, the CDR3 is TGTGCCAGCAGTGAACCCAGGGTGACTGAAGCTTTCTTT.